These T cell receptor beta chains were read from a single sample in a study of T-cell reconstitution after alpha-beta-depleted transplantation in children. TCRdb reprocessed the PCR reads with MiXCR, giving one entry per CDR3 protein. The sample has 250,000 to 300,000 distinct CDR3 sequences, 7.5% to 9% seen once. The sequences come from peripheral blood, collected 360 days after TCRalphabeta/CD19-depleted stem cell transplant. The receptors here all came from a female patient aged 2-9 years who had a stem cell transplant for Fanconi anemia, so the T cells may come from the graft donor. The CDR3 runs from the conserved cysteine through the conserved F or W. The order of the fields is V gene, J gene, CDR3 protein.

TRBV12-3/TRBV12-4	TRBJ2-7	CASSFEPRDRSYEQYF
TRBV29-1	TRBJ1-2	CSVDNNYGYTF
TRBV12-3/TRBV12-4	TRBJ1-1	CASSGTGRTEAFF
TRBV29-1	TRBJ2-7	CSVRDGIHYEQYF
TRBV4-1	TRBJ1-1	CASSPGGETVNTEAFF
TRBV28	TRBJ2-1	CASSFWGNYNEQFF
TRBV27	TRBJ1-2	CASGHVANYGYTF
TRBV7-2	TRBJ2-3	CASSFGLAGTDTQYF
TRBV12-3/TRBV12-4	TRBJ2-7	CASSLRGPGLALRQEQYF
TRBV25-1	TRBJ2-5	CASSEWAVRKETQYF
TRBV5-1	TRBJ2-1	CASTPGQWKSNEQFF
TRBV2	TRBJ2-3	CASSEERVGPSGGDTQYF
TRBV24-1	TRBJ2-1	CATSDWRVEQFF
TRBV7-3	TRBJ2-3	CASSPGTSGTTQYF
TRBV18	TRBJ2-5	CASSPTPTSGGYQETQYF
TRBV20-1	TRBJ2-5	CSASGRVQETQYF
TRBV9	TRBJ1-3	CASSSGPAGGNTIYF
TRBV6-5	TRBJ2-6	CASSYSGTYFSGANVLTF
TRBV9	TRBJ1-2	CASSGAYGYTF
TRBV7-9	TRBJ1-1	CASSLARGGEAFF
TRBV7-2	TRBJ2-2	CASSSRVTTGELFF
TRBV24-1	TRBJ1-5	CATSEGQFNQPQHF
TRBV5-1	TRBJ1-2	CASSETGSGYTF
TRBV6-5	TRBJ1-1	CASSYSLGSTEAFF
TRBV28	TRBJ1-5	CASSQGGVQRGQPQHF
TRBV7-9	TRBJ1-2	CASSRPGQVFYGYTF
TRBV6-5	TRBJ2-7	CASSYSAGGPGYEQYF
TRBV12-3/TRBV12-4	TRBJ2-3	CASSALAGGADTQYF
TRBV7-9	TRBJ1-1	CASSPISRGATEAFF
TRBV4-2	TRBJ2-7	CASSLLGDINSYEQYF
TRBV5-5	TRBJ1-5	CASSFHGGSNQPQHF
TRBV7-6	TRBJ1-2	CASSPGMSIYGYTF
TRBV19	TRBJ2-2	CASSLADTNTGELFF
TRBV5-6	TRBJ2-1	CASSLVAYNEQFF
TRBV29-1	TRBJ1-1	CSVRAGSWGTEAFF
TRBV18	TRBJ1-1	CASSPLGQRVPFTEAFF
TRBV5-1	TRBJ2-3	CASSLNPREKSTDTQYF
TRBV28	TRBJ1-1	CASSSNRAEAFF
TRBV13	TRBJ1-3	CASSSMTGSGNTIYF
TRBV4-3	TRBJ1-2	CASSPWAGSYGYTF
TRBV7-8	TRBJ2-1	CASSRTGGAGGNYNEQFF
TRBV29-1	TRBJ2-3	CSVGSGGGGDTQYF
TRBV3-1	TRBJ2-7	CASRGQGIYEQYF
TRBV19	TRBJ2-3	CASSTGSGADTQYF
TRBV20-1	TRBJ1-1	CSGSGGPPEAFF
TRBV6-2/TRBV6-3	TRBJ1-1	CASSRPGGLTEAFF
TRBV28	TRBJ1-3	CASSPGGPGNTIYF
TRBV20-1	TRBJ2-5	CSEGRGPQETQYF
TRBV6-2/TRBV6-3	TRBJ1-5	CASSRHQNQPQHF
TRBV6-5	TRBJ2-1	CASRRGSGEQFF
TRBV30	TRBJ2-3	CAWSVLTVPDTQYF
TRBV5-6	TRBJ1-1	CASSLVGMNTEAFF
TRBV7-3	TRBJ1-1	CASSSTLGRQAFF
TRBV6-1	TRBJ2-7	CASSPRRLGAEQYF
TRBV5-5	TRBJ2-3	CASSPAPTGSTDTQYF